The next 7 T cell receptor beta chains were all read from a single sample in a study of spatial heterogeneity in lung cancer (dated by TCRdb to the late 2010s). Preparation of the library involved 5' RACE. TCRdb names NextSeq 500 as the instrument used. The public reads were reprocessed in TCRdb via fastp at Q25 and MiXCR, keeping in-frame beta chains. Entries that share a CDR3 protein sequence are merged under the most common genes and DNA. The table for this sample lists some 16,000 distinct CDR3 sequences; 3.6% of them were counted only once. The ten largest clonotypes hold 9.8% of the sample. What this sample's time point label stands for: sample taken at primary tumor resection. This specimen consisted of normal lung tissue next to the tumor, obtained at surgery. All receptors derive from a male donor with early-stage non-small cell lung cancer.

This clonotype was picked up many times. The library was prepared for alpha chains; this beta chain is a stray read, so its frequency means little. The chain joins TRBV4-2 to TRBJ2-3; D not resolved. This CDR3 has 17 amino acids. V lost 0 bases, J lost 0 bases, and 13 bases lay in between. The germline V gene has CDR1 LGHNA and CDR2 YNFKEQ. CDR3 loop: CASSQDSASASTDTQYF. DNA for the CDR3: TGTGCCAGCAGCCAAGACTCAGCCAGCGCTAGCACAGATACGCAGTATTTT.

This clonotype is categorized as medium-sized. This beta chain lies outside the target of a library built for alpha chains; its clone size means little. The chain has TRBV28 and TRBJ1-6, with 8 positions matching TRBD1. Per germline, CDR1 MDHEN and CDR2 SYDVKM. J gave up 6 bases and V 6 bases, and 4 bases lay outside the gene matches. This CDR3 has 14 residues. Written as DNA, the CDR3 is TGTGCCAGCAGGTCCACAGGGGGTAATTCACCCCTCCACTTT. This sequence encodes CASRSTGGNSPLHF.

This clonotype was picked up many times. This beta chain is a stray read from a library made for alpha chains; its abundance is not meaningful. The chain combines TRBV11-3 with TRBJ2-1; D gene ambiguous. Looked up from germline, CDR1 is SGHNT and CDR2 is YENEEA. The V and J ends lost 0 bases and 5 bases respectively, with 14 bases between them. The CDR3 has 16 residues. This CDR3 reads CASSLDLVSPDNEQFF. CDR3 DNA: TGTGCCAGCAGCTTAGATTTAGTGAGCCCCGACAATGAGCAGTTCTTC.

This clonotype was observed many times. This beta chain is a stray sequence in a library constructed for alpha chains; its clone size is not meaningful. V usage is TRBV5-6 and J usage is TRBJ2-1, with D tentatively TRBD2 (5 bases). The germline V and J ends were trimmed by 1 base and 4 bases, with 12 bases remaining between them. Germline loops: CDR1 SGHDT, CDR2 YYEEEE. The CDR3 extends over 15 amino acids. The CDR3 loop reads CASSLRLDSYNEQFF. The CDR3 DNA reads TGTGCCAGCAGCTTGAGGTTGGACTCTTACAATGAGCAGTTCTTC. Together with reference TRBV5-6 and TRBJ2-1, the CDR3 gives the full variable domain: DAGVTQSPTHLIKTRGQQVTLRCSPKSGHDTVSWYQQALGQGPQFIFQYYEEEERQRGNFPDRFSGHQFPNYSSELNVNALLLGDSALYLCASSLRLDSYNEQFFGPGTRLTVL.

This clonotype has ten or more counts. This beta chain is an unintended read in a library built for alpha chains; its size means little. The V and J genes are TRBV12-3 or TRBV12-4 and TRBJ2-3; D might be TRBD1 or TRBD2, each matching 5 bases. This CDR3 has 17 amino acids. Trimming took 3 bases from V and 6 from J, leaving 22 bases between them. The CDR3 DNA reads as TGTGCCAGCAGTTTTAGGACCCGGGGCTCAGTTTTTGATACGCAGTATTTT. It specifies CASSFRTRGSVFDTQYF.

The sample holds many counts of this clonotype. This beta chain came through as a stray read in a library set up for alpha chains, and its size says little. This chain uses TRBV12-3 or TRBV12-4 with TRBJ2-2; D remains ambiguous. The CDR3 length is 12 residues. Deletions cut 3 bases from V and 7 bases from J, with 6 bases between. Written as DNA, the CDR3 is TGTGCCAGCAGTTTGGAGATCGGGGAGCTGTTTTTT. Protein product: CASSLEIGELFF.

This clonotype was observed many times. The size of this beta chain means little, since it is a stray read in a library made for alpha chains. The rearrangement links TRBV10-3 to TRBJ1-5, with D unresolved. The germline gives CDR1 ENHRY, CDR2 SYGVKD. The length of the CDR3 is 14 residues. With 2 bases removed from V and 0 bases from J, the gap between germline ends came to 5 bases. CDR3 nucleotides: TGTGCCATCAGTGAGGGGATTAGCAATCAGCCCCAGCATTTT. Encoded protein: CAISEGISNQPQHF.